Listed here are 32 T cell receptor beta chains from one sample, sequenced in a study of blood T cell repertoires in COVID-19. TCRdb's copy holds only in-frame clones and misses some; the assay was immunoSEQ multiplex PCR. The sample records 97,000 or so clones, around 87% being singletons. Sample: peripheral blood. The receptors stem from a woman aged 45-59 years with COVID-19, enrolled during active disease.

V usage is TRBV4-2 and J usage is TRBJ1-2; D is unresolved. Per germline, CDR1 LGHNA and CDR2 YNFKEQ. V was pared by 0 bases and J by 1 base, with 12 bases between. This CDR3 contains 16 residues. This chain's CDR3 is CASSQDIPGINYGYTF. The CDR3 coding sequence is TGTGCCAGCAGCCAAGATATCCCGGGGATTAACTATGGCTACACCTTC.

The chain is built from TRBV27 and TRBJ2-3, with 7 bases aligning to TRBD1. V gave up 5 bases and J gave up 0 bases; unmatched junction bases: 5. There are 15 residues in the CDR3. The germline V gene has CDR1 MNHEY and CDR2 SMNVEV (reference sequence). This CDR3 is CASSVTGASTDTQYF. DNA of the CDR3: TGTGCCAGCAGTGTCACAGGGGCTAGCACAGATACGCAGTATTTT.

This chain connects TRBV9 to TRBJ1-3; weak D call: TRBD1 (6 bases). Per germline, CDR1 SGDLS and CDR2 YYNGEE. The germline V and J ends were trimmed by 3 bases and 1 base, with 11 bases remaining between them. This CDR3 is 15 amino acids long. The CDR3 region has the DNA TGTGCCAGCAGCGGGGGGACATTTTCTGGAAACACCATATATTTT. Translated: CASSGGTFSGNTIYF.

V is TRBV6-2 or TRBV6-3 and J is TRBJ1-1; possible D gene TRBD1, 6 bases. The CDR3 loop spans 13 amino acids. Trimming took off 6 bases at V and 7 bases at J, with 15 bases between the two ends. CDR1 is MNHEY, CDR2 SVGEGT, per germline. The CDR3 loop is CASSSIQGFEAFF. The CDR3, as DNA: TGTGCCAGCAGCTCGATACAGGGTTTTGAAGCTTTCTTT.

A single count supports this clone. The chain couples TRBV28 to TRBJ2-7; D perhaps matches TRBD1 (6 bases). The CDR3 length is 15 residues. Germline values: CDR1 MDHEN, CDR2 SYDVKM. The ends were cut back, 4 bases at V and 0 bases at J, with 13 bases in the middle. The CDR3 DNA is TGTGCCAGCAGTTCCCGGACAGCCTTCTCCTACGAGCAGTACTTC. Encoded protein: CASSSRTAFSYEQYF.

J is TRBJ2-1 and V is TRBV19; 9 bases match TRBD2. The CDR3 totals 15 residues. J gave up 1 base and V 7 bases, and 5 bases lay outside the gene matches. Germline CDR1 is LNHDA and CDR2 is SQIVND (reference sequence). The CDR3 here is CASIHSGGSYNEQFF. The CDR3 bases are TGTGCCAGTATCCATAGCGGGGGTTCCTACAATGAGCAGTTCTTC.

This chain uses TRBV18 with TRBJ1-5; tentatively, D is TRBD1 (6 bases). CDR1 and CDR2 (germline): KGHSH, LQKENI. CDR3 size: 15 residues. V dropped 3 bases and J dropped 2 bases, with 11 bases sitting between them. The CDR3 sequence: CASSPEQGGNQPQHF. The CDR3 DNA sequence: TGTGCCAGCTCACCGGAACAGGGAGGCAATCAGCCCCAGCATTTT.

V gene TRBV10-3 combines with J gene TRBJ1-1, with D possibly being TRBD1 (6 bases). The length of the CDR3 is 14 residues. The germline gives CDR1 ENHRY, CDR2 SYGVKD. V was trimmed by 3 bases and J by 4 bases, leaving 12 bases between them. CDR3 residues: CAISEGGIFTEAFF. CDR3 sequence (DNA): TGTGCCATCAGTGAAGGGGGAATCTTCACTGAAGCTTTCTTT.

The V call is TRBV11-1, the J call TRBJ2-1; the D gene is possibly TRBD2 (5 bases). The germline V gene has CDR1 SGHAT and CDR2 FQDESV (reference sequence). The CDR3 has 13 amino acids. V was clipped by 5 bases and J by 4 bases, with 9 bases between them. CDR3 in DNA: TGTGCCAGCAGCCGACTATTTTACAATGAGCAGTTCTTC. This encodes CASSRLFYNEQFF.

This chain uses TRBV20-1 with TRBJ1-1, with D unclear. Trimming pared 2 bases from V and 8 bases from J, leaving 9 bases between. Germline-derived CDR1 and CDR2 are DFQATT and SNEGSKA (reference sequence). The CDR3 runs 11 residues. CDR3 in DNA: TGCAGTGCTAGAACAGTTACGGAAGCTTTCTTT. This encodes CSARTVTEAFF.

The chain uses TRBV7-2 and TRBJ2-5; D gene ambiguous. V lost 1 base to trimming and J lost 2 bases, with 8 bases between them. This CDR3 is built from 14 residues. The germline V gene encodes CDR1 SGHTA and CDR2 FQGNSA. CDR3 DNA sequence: TGTGCCAGCAGCTTAGTTGTGCAGCAAGAGACCCAGTACTTC. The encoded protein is CASSLVVQQETQYF.

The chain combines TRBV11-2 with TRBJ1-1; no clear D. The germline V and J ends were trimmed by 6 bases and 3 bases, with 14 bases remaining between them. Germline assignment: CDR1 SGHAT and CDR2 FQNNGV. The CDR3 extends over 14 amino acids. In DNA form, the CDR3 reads TGTGCCAGCAGGCGCCTCGTCCGGGACACTGAAGCTTTCTTT. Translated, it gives CASRRLVRDTEAFF.

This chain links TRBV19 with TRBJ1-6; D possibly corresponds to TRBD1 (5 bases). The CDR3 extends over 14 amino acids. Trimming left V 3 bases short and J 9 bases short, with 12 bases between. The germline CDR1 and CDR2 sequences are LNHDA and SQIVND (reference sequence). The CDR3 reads CASSIKQGGSPLHF. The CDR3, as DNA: TGTGCCAGTAGTATTAAGCAGGGCGGTTCACCCCTCCACTTT.

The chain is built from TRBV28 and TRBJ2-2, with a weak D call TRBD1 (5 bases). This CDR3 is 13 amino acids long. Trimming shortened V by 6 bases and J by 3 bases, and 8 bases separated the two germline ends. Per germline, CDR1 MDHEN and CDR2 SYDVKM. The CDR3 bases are TGTGCCAGCAGGGGGCCGGACACCGGGGAGCTGTTTTTT. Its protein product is CASRGPDTGELFF.

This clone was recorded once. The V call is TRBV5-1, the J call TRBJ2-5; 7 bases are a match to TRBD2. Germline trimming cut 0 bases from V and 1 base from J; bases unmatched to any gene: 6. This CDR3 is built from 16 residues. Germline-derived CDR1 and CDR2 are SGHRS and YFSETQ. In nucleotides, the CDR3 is TGCGCCAGCAGCTTGGCGGTGGGGGGGTCCCAAGAGACCCAGTACTTC. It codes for CASSLAVGGSQETQYF.

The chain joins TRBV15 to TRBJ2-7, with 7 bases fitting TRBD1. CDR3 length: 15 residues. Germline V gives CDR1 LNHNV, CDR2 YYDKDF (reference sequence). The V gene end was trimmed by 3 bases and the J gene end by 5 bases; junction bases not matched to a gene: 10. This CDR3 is CATSRATGLSDEQYF. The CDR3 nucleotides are TGTGCCACCAGCAGGGCGACAGGGTTGAGCGACGAGCAGTACTTC.

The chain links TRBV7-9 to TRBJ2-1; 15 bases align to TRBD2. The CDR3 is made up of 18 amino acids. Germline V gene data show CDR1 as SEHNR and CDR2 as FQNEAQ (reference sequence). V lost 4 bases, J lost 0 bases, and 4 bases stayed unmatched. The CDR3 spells CASSSGLAGGASYNEQFF. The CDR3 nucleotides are TGTGCCAGCAGCTCGGGACTAGCGGGGGGCGCCTCCTACAATGAGCAGTTCTTC.

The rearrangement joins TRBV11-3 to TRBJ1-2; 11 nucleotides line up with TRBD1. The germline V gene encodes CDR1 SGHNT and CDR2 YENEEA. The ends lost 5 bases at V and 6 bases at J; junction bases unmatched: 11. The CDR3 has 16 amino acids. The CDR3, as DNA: TGTGCCAGCAGCCGCCTCGGACAGGGGGCGCGGGATGGCTACACCTTC. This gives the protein CASSRLGQGARDGYTF.

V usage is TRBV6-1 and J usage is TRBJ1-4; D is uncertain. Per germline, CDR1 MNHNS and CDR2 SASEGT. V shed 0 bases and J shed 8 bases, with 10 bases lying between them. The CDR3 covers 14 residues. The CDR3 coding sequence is TGTGCCAGCAGTGAAGCTTCGGCGGGGGAAAAACTGTTTTTT. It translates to CASSEASAGEKLFF.

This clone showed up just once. CDR3 sequence reads: CASSYTGGNSYEQYF. The DNA for the CDR3 is TGTGCCAGCAGTTATACGGGAGGGAACTCCTACGAGCAGTACTTC. This chain links TRBV6-5 with TRBJ2-7; 8 bases are shared with TRBD2. Losses at the gene ends were 3 bases for V and 0 bases for J; bases not matched to a gene: 4. The CDR3 runs 15 residues. Germline V lookup: CDR1 MNHEY, CDR2 SVGAGI.

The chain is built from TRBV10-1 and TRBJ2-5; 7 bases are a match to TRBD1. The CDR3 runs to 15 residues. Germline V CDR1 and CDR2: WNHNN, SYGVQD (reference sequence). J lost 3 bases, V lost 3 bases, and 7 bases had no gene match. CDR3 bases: TGCGCCAGCAGTGAAGGGGGCGAGGGAAAAGAGACCCAGTACTTC. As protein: CASSEGGEGKETQYF.

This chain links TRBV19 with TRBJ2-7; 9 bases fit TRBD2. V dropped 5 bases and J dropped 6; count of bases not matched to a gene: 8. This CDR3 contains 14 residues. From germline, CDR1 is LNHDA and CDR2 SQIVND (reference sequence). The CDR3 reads CASSPRGGLREQYF. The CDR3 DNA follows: TGTGCCAGTAGTCCGCGGGGGGGCCTCCGCGAGCAGTACTTC.

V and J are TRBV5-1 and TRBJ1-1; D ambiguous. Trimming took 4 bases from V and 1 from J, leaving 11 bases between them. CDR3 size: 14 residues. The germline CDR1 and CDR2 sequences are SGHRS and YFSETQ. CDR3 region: CASSTRPGNTEAFF. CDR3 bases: TGCGCCAGCAGCACCCGACCGGGGAACACTGAAGCTTTCTTT. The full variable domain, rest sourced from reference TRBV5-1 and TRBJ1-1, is KAGVTQTPRYLIKTRGQQVTLSCSPISGHRSVSWYQQTPGQGLQFLFEYFSETQRNKGNFPGRFSGRQFSNSRSEMNVSTLELGDSALYLCASSTRPGNTEAFFGQGTRLTVV.

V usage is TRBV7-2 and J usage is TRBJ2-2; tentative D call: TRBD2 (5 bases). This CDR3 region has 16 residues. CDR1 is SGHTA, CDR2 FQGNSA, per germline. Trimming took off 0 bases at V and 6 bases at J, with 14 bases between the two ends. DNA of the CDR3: TGTGCCAGCAGCTTAGCGTCGGGGAGTTGGGCCGGGGAGCTGTTTTTT. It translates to CASSLASGSWAGELFF.

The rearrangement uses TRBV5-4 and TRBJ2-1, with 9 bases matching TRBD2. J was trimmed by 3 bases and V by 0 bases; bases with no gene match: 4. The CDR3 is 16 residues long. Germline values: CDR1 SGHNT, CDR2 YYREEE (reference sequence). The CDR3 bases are TGTGCCAGCAGCTTGGGAGCGGGGGGTAACTACAATGAGCAGTTCTTC. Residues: CASSLGAGGNYNEQFF.

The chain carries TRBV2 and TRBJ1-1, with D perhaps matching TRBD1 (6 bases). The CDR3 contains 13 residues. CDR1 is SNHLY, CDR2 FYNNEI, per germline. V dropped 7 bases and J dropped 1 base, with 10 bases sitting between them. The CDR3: CASTKGQNTEAFF. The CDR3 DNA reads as TGTGCCAGCACGAAGGGACAGAACACTGAAGCTTTCTTT.

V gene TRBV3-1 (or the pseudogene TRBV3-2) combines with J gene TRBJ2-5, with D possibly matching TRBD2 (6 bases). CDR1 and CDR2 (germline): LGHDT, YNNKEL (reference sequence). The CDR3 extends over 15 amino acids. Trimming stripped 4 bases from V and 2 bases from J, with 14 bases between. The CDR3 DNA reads TGTGCCAGCAGCCCTAACACGGGACTGCAAGAGACCCAGTACTTC. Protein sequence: CASSPNTGLQETQYF.

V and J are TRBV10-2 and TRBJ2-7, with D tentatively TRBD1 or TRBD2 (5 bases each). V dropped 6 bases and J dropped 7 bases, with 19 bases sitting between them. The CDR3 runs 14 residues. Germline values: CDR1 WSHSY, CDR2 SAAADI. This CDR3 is CASREGPQSGEQYF. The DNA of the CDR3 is TGCGCCAGCAGAGAGGGGCCTCAATCGGGGGAGCAGTACTTC.

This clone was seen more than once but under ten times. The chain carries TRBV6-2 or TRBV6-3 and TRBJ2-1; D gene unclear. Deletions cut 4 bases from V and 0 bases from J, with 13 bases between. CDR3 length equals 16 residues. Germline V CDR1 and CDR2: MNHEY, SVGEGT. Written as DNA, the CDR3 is TGTGCCAGCAGTTTAATGATCTCGAGCTCCTACAATGAGCAGTTCTTC. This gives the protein CASSLMISSSYNEQFF.

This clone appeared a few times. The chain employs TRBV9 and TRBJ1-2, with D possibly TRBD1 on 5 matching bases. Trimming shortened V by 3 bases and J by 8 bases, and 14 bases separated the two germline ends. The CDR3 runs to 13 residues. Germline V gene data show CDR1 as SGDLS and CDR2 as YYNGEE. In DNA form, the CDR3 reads TGTGCCAGCAGCGCTGCTGACAGTCACGGCTACACCTTC. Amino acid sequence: CASSAADSHGYTF.

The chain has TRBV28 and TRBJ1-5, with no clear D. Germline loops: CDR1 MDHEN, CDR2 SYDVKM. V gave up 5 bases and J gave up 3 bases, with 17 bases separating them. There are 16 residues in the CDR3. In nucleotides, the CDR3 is TGTGCCAGCAGTCGTCTTTGGACGGGAAACAATCAGCCCCAGCATTTT. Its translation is CASSRLWTGNNQPQHF.

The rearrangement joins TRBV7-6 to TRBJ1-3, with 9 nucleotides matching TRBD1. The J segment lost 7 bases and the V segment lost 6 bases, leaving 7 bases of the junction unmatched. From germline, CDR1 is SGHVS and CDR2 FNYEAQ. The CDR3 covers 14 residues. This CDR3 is CASSATGGINTIYF. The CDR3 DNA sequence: TGTGCCAGCAGTGCGACAGGGGGAATTAACACCATATATTTT.